This T cell receptor beta chain was recorded in a study of cytomegalovirus exposure and HLA in healthy donors. Separate from the roughly 700-subject first cohort, the 120-subject validation cohort was the one that the donors belonged to. V was pared by 3 bases and J by 5 bases, with 4 bases of the junction left unmatched. CDR1 is LNHDA and CDR2 is SQIVND in the germline V gene (reference sequence). This CDR3 region has 14 residues. TCRdb's table, derived via immunoSEQ multiplex PCR, lists solely in-frame clones and lacks some. The repertoire holds 200,000 to 250,000 clones, with roughly 84% as singletons. Study-level points and caveats: Despite most TCR sequences being rare, some public TCRs occurred in many donors. Within the roughly 120 validation repertoires, first-cohort TCR clusters tended to co-occur, according to a later analysis.

As to this clone: Its antigen is as yet unknown.

The clonotype was recovered from a woman between 18 and 29 years old in good health and CMV-seropositive. The chain uses TRBV19 and TRBJ2-7; 10 bases are shared with TRBD1. Sequencing input: PBMCs. This CDR3 reads CASSMDRGVHEQYF. The CDR3 nucleotides are TGTGCCAGTAGTATGGACAGGGGGGTCCACGAGCAGTACTTC.